Below are 15 T cell receptor beta chains sequenced from a single sample in a study of cytomegalovirus exposure and HLA in healthy donors. Profiling relied on immunoSEQ multiplex PCR, and the TCRdb table lists in-frame clones only, not all of them. Counted here are some 200,000 clones, 85% to 95% occurring once; the ten biggest clones make up around 1%. The sample consisted of PBMCs. Receptor source: a woman younger than 30 in good health and CMV-seronegative.

The chain has TRBV19 and TRBJ1-2; TRBD1 matches 11 bases. CDR1 is LNHDA, CDR2 SQIVND, per germline (reference sequence). This CDR3 is built from 15 residues. V trimming: 4 bases; J trimming: 6 bases; junction bases outside the gene matches: 7. The CDR3 region is CASSTGQGARDGYTF. CDR3 sequence (DNA): TGTGCCAGTAGTACCGGACAGGGGGCGCGTGATGGCTACACCTTC. Drawing the rest from reference TRBV19 and TRBJ1-2, the complete variable domain is DGGITQSPKYLFRKEGQNVTLSCEQNLNHDAMYWYRQDPGQGLRLIYYSQIVNDFQKGDIAEGYSVSREKKESFPLTVTSAQKNPTAFYLCASSTGQGARDGYTFGSGTRLTVV.

In DNA, the CDR3 is TGTGCCTGGAGCGAACAAGTCTACGAGCAGTACTTC. Translation: CAWSEQVYEQYF. V usage is TRBV30 and J usage is TRBJ2-7; D ambiguous. CDR1 and CDR2 (germline): GTSNPN, SVGIG (reference sequence). Between the trimmed V and J ends, which lost 3 bases and 3 bases, there was a span of 9 bases. The CDR3 spans 12 residues.

The CDR3 DNA follows: TGCGCCAGCAGCGCGCCCGGAACTAGAGGGAGGGAGACCCAGTACTTC. The encoded protein is CASSAPGTRGRETQYF. The chain employs TRBV4-1 and TRBJ2-5; perhaps TRBD2 as D (6 bases). The CDR3 extends over 16 amino acids. Germline CDR1 MGHRA, CDR2 YSYEKL. V dropped 5 bases and J dropped 5 bases, with 21 bases sitting between them.

The chain joins TRBV5-1 to TRBJ2-1, with 9 positions matching TRBD2. Looked up from germline, CDR1 is SGHRS and CDR2 is YFSETQ. The CDR3 runs 13 residues. Unmatched junction bases numbered 3, after V lost 4 bases and J lost 7 bases. The CDR3 here is CASSIAGVNEQFF. CDR3 bases: TGCGCCAGCAGCATAGCGGGAGTGAATGAGCAGTTCTTC.

The chain has TRBV6-5 and TRBJ1-2, with 7 bases aligning to TRBD1. V dropped 2 bases and J dropped 4; count of bases not matched to a gene: 4. Germline CDR1 MNHEY, CDR2 SVGAGI. There are 14 residues in the CDR3. The CDR3 nucleotides read TGTGCCAGCAGTTACGAGGACAGGCCCTATGGCTACACCTTC. Its protein is CASSYEDRPYGYTF.

This clone was seen once. The gene calls are TRBV5-6 and TRBJ2-7, with D perhaps matching TRBD2 (6 bases). Trimming shortened V by 4 bases and J by 2 bases, and 22 bases separated the two germline ends. The CDR3 loop spans 17 amino acids. Germline CDR1 SGHDT, CDR2 YYEEEE. The CDR3 DNA reads TGTGCCAGCAGCGGTTCTGCTAGCGTAGAATCGACCTACGAGCAGTACTTC. Translated, it gives CASSGSASVESTYEQYF. The full variable domain, with the rest looked up from reference TRBV5-6 and TRBJ2-7, is DAGVTQSPTHLIKTRGQQVTLRCSPKSGHDTVSWYQQALGQGPQFIFQYYEEEERQRGNFPDRFSGHQFPNYSSELNVNALLLGDSALYLCASSGSASVESTYEQYFGPGTRLTVT.

This clone was counted only a few times. The V gene is TRBV25-1, the J gene TRBJ2-3, with 10 bases identical to TRBD2. The junction had 6 bases not matched to a gene; V was cut back by 4 bases and J by 5 bases. This CDR3 region has 15 residues. Germline-derived CDR1 and CDR2 are MGHDK and SYGVNS. Here the CDR3 reads CASSGPSGRGDTQYF. DNA of the CDR3: TGTGCCAGCAGTGGGCCCAGCGGGAGGGGAGATACGCAGTATTTT.

The rearrangement joins TRBV27 to TRBJ1-2; no definite D call. Trimming shortened V by 4 bases and J by 4 bases, and 13 bases separated the two germline ends. Germline V gives CDR1 MNHEY, CDR2 SMNVEV (reference sequence). The CDR3 totals 14 residues. The chain's CDR3 is CASSSGGRGYGYTF. The CDR3, as DNA: TGTGCCAGCAGTTCGGGAGGGAGAGGCTATGGCTACACCTTC.

The V gene is TRBV27, the J gene TRBJ2-2; 9 nucleotides agree with TRBD2. CDR1 MNHEY and CDR2 SMNVEV come from the germline V gene (reference sequence). V lost 3 bases, J lost 1 base, and 3 bases stayed unmatched. The CDR3 has 16 amino acids. CDR3 sequence reads: CASSFRLAVNTGELFF. As DNA, the CDR3 is TGTGCCAGCAGTTTCCGACTAGCGGTGAACACCGGGGAGCTGTTTTTT.

This chain joins TRBV5-1 and TRBJ2-7, with D uncertain. Deletions cut 0 bases from V and 4 bases from J, with 14 bases between. Germline V lookup: CDR1 SGHRS, CDR2 YFSETQ. There are 15 residues in the CDR3. Written as DNA, the CDR3 is TGCGCCAGCAGCTTGGACAGAGAAGCCGTTTACGAGCAGTACTTC. The encoded protein is CASSLDREAVYEQYF.

This chain joins TRBV4-1 and TRBJ1-1; D uncertain. CDR1 MGHRA and CDR2 YSYEKL come from the germline V gene. This CDR3 is built from 14 residues. V lost 4 bases, J lost 3 bases, and 12 bases lay in between. CDR3 coding DNA: TGCGCCAGCAGCCGGAGGCAGATATACACTGAAGCTTTCTTT. This translates into CASSRRQIYTEAFF.

V usage is TRBV6-1 and J usage is TRBJ1-5; weak D call: TRBD1 (6 bases). Germline V gene sequence: CDR1 MNHNS, CDR2 SASEGT. With 1 base removed from V and 7 bases from J, the gap between germline ends came to 14 bases. The CDR3 totals 15 residues. The CDR3 nucleotides read TGTGCCAGCAGTGAAGACAGGGTGGGGAGCCAGCCCCAGCATTTT. It translates to CASSEDRVGSQPQHF.

The chain links TRBV6-1 to TRBJ1-1; no definite D call. The CDR3 is 14 amino acids. The V gene lost 6 bases and the J gene lost 0 bases, with 11 bases spanning the gap. Per the germline V gene, CDR1 is MNHNS and CDR2 is SASEGT. The CDR3 loop reads CASSLGLMNTEAFF. CDR3 in DNA: TGTGCCAGCAGCCTCGGACTGATGAACACTGAAGCTTTCTTT.

V and J are TRBV28 and TRBJ2-7; 10 bases map to TRBD1. CDR1 is MDHEN and CDR2 is SYDVKM in the germline V gene. CDR3 length equals 14 residues. J gave up 3 bases and V 4 bases, and 3 bases lay outside the gene matches. CDR3 DNA sequence: TGTGCCAGCAGTTCGGGACAGGGGTTCTACGAGCAGTACTTC. Residues: CASSSGQGFYEQYF.

CDR3 bases: TGTGCCAGCTCGTCCCCGGGACTGGTGGAAGCTTTCTTT. Translation: CASSSPGLVEAFF. The chain carries TRBV5-5 and TRBJ1-1; maybe TRBD1 (5 bases). Germline assignment: CDR1 SGHKS and CDR2 YYEKEE (reference sequence). The V and J ends lost 7 bases and 8 bases respectively, with 18 bases between them. This CDR3 region has 13 residues.